These 27 T cell receptor beta chains originate from one sample sequenced in a study of shared clonotypes between healthy human individuals. Naive CD8 cells were CD45RO-negative, positively selected for CCR7, excluding terminally differentiated effector memory CD45RA+ cells. Sequencing used immunoSEQ multiplex PCR; TCRdb keeps in-frame clones, though not all of them. In the table there are about 2.1 million clones, roughly 93% of which are singletons. The sequencing sample was made of naive CD8+ T cells from PBMCs. The receptors were gathered from a man aged 18 to 29 in good health. Some clones in this sample may be carry-over from other donors' samples.

This rearrangement joins TRBV27 to TRBJ1-1, with no clear D. The length of the CDR3 is 14 residues. V was trimmed by 0 bases and J by 4 bases, leaving 9 bases between them. The V gene's germline CDR1 is MNHEY and CDR2 SMNVEV (reference sequence). The CDR3 region has the DNA TGTGCCAGCAGTTTATCCCCTATCCGCACTGAAGCTTTCTTT. Encoded protein: CASSLSPIRTEAFF.

The chain recombines TRBV18 with TRBJ2-7; TRBD1 agrees at 10 bases. V gave up 1 base and J gave up 2 bases; unmatched junction bases: 8. Per germline, CDR1 KGHSH and CDR2 LQKENI. CDR3 length: 17 amino acids. CDR3 coding DNA: TGTGCCAGCTCACCACGGGGGGCTGGGACAGGGGCCTACGAGCAGTACTTC. Protein sequence: CASSPRGAGTGAYEQYF.

The V and J genes are TRBV27 and TRBJ2-3; D may match TRBD1 or TRBD2 (5 bases each). CDR3 size: 14 residues. Per germline, CDR1 MNHEY and CDR2 SMNVEV (reference sequence). V shed 6 bases and J shed 4 bases, with 14 bases lying between them. The CDR3 region has the DNA TGTGCCAGCAGGGTCGCAGGGAGCGCAGATACGCAGTATTTT. Its protein is CASRVAGSADTQYF.

V usage is TRBV28 and J usage is TRBJ2-7, with a possible D match to TRBD2 (5 bases). Germline V gene lookup returns CDR1 MDHEN and CDR2 SYDVKM. V dropped 6 bases and J dropped 0 bases, with 9 bases sitting between them. The CDR3 has 13 amino acids. As DNA, the CDR3 is TGTGCCAGCAGAGGGAGTAGCTCCTACGAGCAGTACTTC. Protein: CASRGSSSYEQYF. Drawing the rest from reference TRBV28 and TRBJ2-7, the complete variable domain is DVKVTQSSRYLVKRTGEKVFLECVQDMDHENMFWYRQDPGLGLRLIYFSYDVKMKEKGDIPEGYSVSREKKERFSLILESASTNQTSMYLCASRGSSSYEQYFGPGTRLTVT.

The chain uses TRBV4-2 and TRBJ1-2; D is undetermined. The germline V gene encodes CDR1 LGHNA and CDR2 YNFKEQ. CDR3 size: 16 residues. V was shortened by 1 base and J by 8 bases, with 20 bases between the two germline ends. CDR3 sequence: CASSQVLGELEWGYTF. Written as DNA, the CDR3 is TGTGCCAGCAGCCAAGTTCTGGGAGAATTGGAATGGGGCTACACCTTC.

The gene calls are TRBV15 and TRBJ1-3; the D is unclear. Germline lookup yields CDR1 LNHNV and CDR2 YYDKDF (reference sequence). Trimming cost V 0 bases and J 9 bases, with 9 bases left between them. The CDR3 has 13 amino acids. DNA of the CDR3: TGTGCCACCAGCAGAGATCTCGGTAGCACCATATATTTT. It codes for CATSRDLGSTIYF.

The rearrangement joins TRBV7-2 to TRBJ2-5, with TRBD1 identical over 9 bases. Germline values: CDR1 SGHTA, CDR2 FQGNSA. With V trimmed by 4 bases and J by 4 bases, 7 bases remained unmatched. This CDR3 region has 15 residues. In nucleotides, the CDR3 is TGTGCCAGCAGCTACGGACAGGGGTTTGGAGAGACCCAGTACTTC. Amino acids: CASSYGQGFGETQYF.

The J gene is TRBJ2-2, the V gene TRBV7-6; D may match TRBD1 or TRBD2 (5 bases each). The germline V gene encodes CDR1 SGHVS and CDR2 FNYEAQ. Trimming removed 5 bases at V and 1 base at J, with 17 bases between. The CDR3 sequence is 17 residues long. CDR3 sequence: CASSPGAEPVNTGELFF. Written as DNA, the CDR3 is TGTGCCAGCAGCCCCGGGGCAGAACCAGTGAACACCGGGGAGCTGTTTTTT.

The chain links TRBV6-5 to TRBJ1-2; 8 bases are shared with TRBD1. Germline V gene data show CDR1 as MNHEY and CDR2 as SVGAGI. The V segment lost 1 base and the J segment 13 bases; nucleotides outside the gene matches: 8. The CDR3 spans 13 residues. CDR3 in amino acids: CASSYYRGVAGTF. CDR3 nucleotides: TGTGCCAGCAGTTACTACAGGGGGGTGGCGGGCACCTTC.

The chain combines TRBV7-9 with TRBJ2-1; 7 bases agree with TRBD2. CDR1 and CDR2 (germline): SEHNR, FQNEAQ (reference sequence). V lost 5 bases and J lost 6; bases outside the gene matches: 22. The CDR3 loop spans 19 amino acids. The CDR3 reads CASSPLSWLAAVGGNEQFF. The CDR3 DNA is TGTGCCAGCAGCCCCTTGAGTTGGCTAGCGGCAGTTGGGGGCAATGAGCAGTTCTTC.

The chain employs TRBV28 and TRBJ2-1; D unresolved. CDR3 length: 12 amino acids. Germline CDR1 and CDR2: MDHEN and SYDVKM. Trimming shortened V by 3 bases and J by 8 bases, and 8 bases separated the two germline ends. CDR3 loop: CASSFGSHEQFF. The CDR3 coding sequence is TGTGCCAGCAGTTTTGGTAGCCATGAGCAGTTCTTC.

The chain is built from TRBV29-1 and TRBJ1-1, with unresolved D. The CDR3 consists of 12 residues. Trimming pared 2 bases from V and 6 bases from J, leaving 10 bases between. Germline assignment: CDR1 SQVTM and CDR2 ANQGSEA. The chain's CDR3 is CSVEKAEAEAFF. DNA of the CDR3: TGCAGCGTTGAAAAGGCCGAGGCTGAAGCTTTCTTT.

Remarks on this clone: The sample carries other DNA sequences with the same CDR3. The V gene is TRBV19, the J gene TRBJ2-7; possibly TRBD2 for D (6 bases). The V end lost 1 base, the J end lost 0 bases, and 7 bases lay between the germline ends. The CDR3 length is 14 residues. The germline V gene has CDR1 LNHDA and CDR2 SQIVND (reference sequence). The CDR3 is CASSIAGSSYEQYF. The CDR3 nucleotides read TGTGCCAGTAGTATAGCCGGGAGCTCCTACGAGCAGTACTTC. The full variable domain, with the rest looked up from reference TRBV19 and TRBJ2-7, is DGGITQSPKYLFRKEGQNVTLSCEQNLNHDAMYWYRQDPGQGLRLIYYSQIVNDFQKGDIAEGYSVSREKKESFPLTVTSAQKNPTAFYLCASSIAGSSYEQYFGPGTRLTVT.

This sequence joins TRBV29-1 and TRBJ2-7; TRBD1 aligns across 8 bases. CDR1 and CDR2 (germline): SQVTM, ANQGSEA. V lost 1 base, J lost 2 bases, and 4 bases stayed unmatched. The CDR3 covers 14 residues. The CDR3 reads CSVEVGTGAYEQYF. The CDR3 DNA is TGCAGCGTTGAAGTAGGGACAGGAGCCTACGAGCAGTACTTC.

The J gene is TRBJ2-7, the V gene TRBV5-8; D remains unclear. The CDR3 spans 16 residues. V was clipped by 4 bases and J by 0 bases, with 17 bases between them. Germline V gives CDR1 SGHTS, CDR2 YDEGEE. CDR3 in amino acids: CASSPSPRDYSYEQYF. The CDR3 nucleotides read TGTGCCAGCAGCCCTTCCCCCCGCGATTACTCCTACGAGCAGTACTTC.

V usage is TRBV7-3 and J usage is TRBJ1-1; TRBD1 matches 10 bases. The J segment lost 8 bases and the V segment lost 1 base, leaving 10 bases of the junction unmatched. Per germline, CDR1 SGHTA and CDR2 FQGTGA. This CDR3 has 16 amino acids. In DNA form, the CDR3 reads TGTGCCAGCAGCTTAATTCCGATGACAGGGGGCTTCGAAGCTTTCTTT. Translation gives CASSLIPMTGGFEAFF.

CDR3 sequence (DNA): TGTGCCACCAGCAGAGTTGGGACAGCAATCTATGGCTACACCTTC. It is translated as CATSRVGTAIYGYTF. The V call is TRBV15, the J call TRBJ1-2; 7 nucleotides agree with TRBD1. This CDR3 has 15 residues. With 1 base clipped from V and 4 bases from J, the junction kept 6 bases outside the gene matches. The germline V gene encodes CDR1 LNHNV and CDR2 YYDKDF (reference sequence).

This chain connects TRBV4-1 to TRBJ2-3; 9 bases fit TRBD1. Germline assignment: CDR1 MGHRA and CDR2 YSYEKL. The V segment lost 1 base and the J segment 3 bases; nucleotides outside the gene matches: 14. The CDR3 sequence is 19 residues long. CDR3 protein: CASSQAMGQGVGGTDTQYF. The CDR3 nucleotides read TGCGCCAGCAGCCAAGCGATGGGACAGGGAGTGGGGGGAACAGATACGCAGTATTTT.

J is TRBJ2-7 and V is TRBV6-5, with D uncertain. Germline V gene lookup returns CDR1 MNHEY and CDR2 SVGAGI. The ends were cut back, 0 bases at V and 3 bases at J, with 15 bases in the middle. The CDR3 totals 16 residues. The CDR3 loop reads CASSYSTGQRVYEQYF. The CDR3 nucleotides are TGTGCCAGCAGTTACTCGACGGGCCAGCGCGTCTACGAGCAGTACTTC.

The rearrangement uses TRBV7-9 and TRBJ2-5; maybe TRBD2 (5 bases). The CDR3 covers 14 residues. Germline V lookup: CDR1 SEHNR, CDR2 FQNEAQ (reference sequence). V was pared by 5 bases and J by 5 bases, with 15 bases between. The CDR3 DNA is TGTGCCAGCAGCAAAACTGCGGGTTGGGAGACCCAGTACTTC. Its protein product is CASSKTAGWETQYF. Combining the CDR3 with reference TRBV7-9 and TRBJ2-5 gives the whole variable domain DTGVSQNPRHKITKRGQNVTFRCDPISEHNRLYWYRQTLGQGPEFLTYFQNEAQLEKSRLLSDRFSAERPKGSFSTLEIQRTEQGDSAMYLCASSKTAGWETQYFGPGTRLLVL.

The rearrangement uses TRBV6-5 and TRBJ1-1, with TRBD1 as a possible D gene (5 bases). The germline V and J ends were trimmed by 4 bases and 11 bases, with 17 bases remaining between them. Germline V gene lookup returns CDR1 MNHEY and CDR2 SVGAGI. CDR3 length: 13 amino acids. CDR3 sequence (DNA): TGTGCCAGCAGTTCTCAGCTTGGGGACGAGGCTTTCTTT. This translates into CASSSQLGDEAFF.

The chain employs TRBV19 and TRBJ1-1, with D tentatively TRBD1 (5 bases). The CDR3 has 15 amino acids. Deletions cut 3 bases from V and 1 base from J, with 12 bases between. Germline V gene data show CDR1 as LNHDA and CDR2 as SQIVND (reference sequence). CDR3 nucleotides: TGTGCCAGTAGTATGGTCTCGGGGACGAACACTGAAGCTTTCTTT. Translation gives CASSMVSGTNTEAFF.

The CDR3 bases are TGTGCCAGCAGGGTCACCGGGACAGAGTACAATGAGCAGTTCTTC. It codes for CASRVTGTEYNEQFF. This chain joins TRBV11-2 and TRBJ2-1; 7 bases fit TRBD1. V gave up 6 bases and J gave up 4 bases; unmatched junction bases: 9. CDR1 and CDR2 (germline): SGHAT, FQNNGV. The CDR3 is 15 residues long.

The chain links TRBV5-5 to TRBJ2-7; D gene ambiguous. Germline lookup yields CDR1 SGHKS and CDR2 YYEKEE (reference sequence). CDR3 length equals 13 residues. Between the trimmed V and J ends, which lost 3 bases and 1 base, there was a span of 8 bases. As DNA, the CDR3 is TGTGCCAGCAGCTATGGTGGTTCCTACGAGCAGTACTTC. Translating it yields CASSYGGSYEQYF.

Turning to this clone: At one end, the junction sequence differs from germline, possibly due to a read error. This chain uses TRBV5-6 with TRBJ2-1; D not certain. The germline V gene encodes CDR1 SGHDT and CDR2 YYEEEE. This CDR3 comprises 12 residues. CDR3 DNA sequence: TGTGCCAGCAGCTCCTCCAACAATGAGCAGTTCTTC. Amino acid sequence: CASSSSNNEQFF.

The gene calls are TRBV2 and TRBJ2-1, with 9 positions matching TRBD2. J gave up 2 bases and V 5 bases, and 4 bases lay outside the gene matches. This CDR3 region has 15 residues. Per germline, CDR1 SNHLY and CDR2 FYNNEI. CDR3 amino acids: CASSSGRRTYNEQFF. DNA for the CDR3: TGTGCCAGCAGTAGCGGGAGGCGGACCTACAATGAGCAGTTCTTC.

This clone appeared a single time. The chain uses TRBV5-1 and TRBJ1-2; no firm D call. Germline assignment: CDR1 SGHRS and CDR2 YFSETQ. Trimming pared 0 bases from V and 6 bases from J, leaving 12 bases between. This CDR3 contains 14 residues. CDR3 bases: TGCGCCAGCAGCTTGGACGGGGTGATAAATGGCTACACCTTC. Protein sequence: CASSLDGVINGYTF.